This T cell receptor beta chain was identified during a study of blood T cell repertoires in COVID-19. Study summary: Researchers got acute and convalescent COVID-19 samples from the United States, Italy and Spain. PBMCs, B-cell-depleted T cells, or T cells provided the cDNA or gDNA that made up the material.

With 5 bases clipped from V and 1 base from J, the junction kept 5 bases outside the gene matches. The CDR3 extends over 16 amino acids. Per germline, CDR1 SGHAT and CDR2 FQNNGV. This clone was observed a handful of times. Per the original data handling: The assay estimated nucleated cells by amplifying reference gene primers. Using immunoSEQ multiplex PCR, the repertoire was profiled, and TCRdb retains in-frame clones only, with some absent. The V and J calls and clone size come from that table; D and trimming were worked out from the DNA. The sample consists of 65,000 to 90,000 clones, more than 70% of them appearing once.

This TCR was recovered from a man between 65 and 85 years old with active or convalescent COVID-19. This chain connects TRBV11-2 to TRBJ2-2; TRBD2 aligns across 9 bases. The sequenced material came from peripheral blood. CDR3 sequence reads: CASSTRRGGNTGELFF. As DNA, the CDR3 is TGTGCCAGCAGCACCCGGCGGGGGGGGAACACCGGGGAGCTGTTTTTT.